This entry features one T cell receptor (beta chain) sequence. Its specificity is unknown. This entry belongs to a study of cytomegalovirus exposure and HLA in healthy donors. General study results and limits: TCR beta chain V- and J-gene trimming was linked, in a later analysis, to a missense variant in DCLRE1C. HLA alleles were associated with fewer than 20,000 TCR beta sequences in a later analysis at 0.05 false discovery rate.

The V end lost 1 base, the J end lost 4 bases, and 10 bases lay between the germline ends. CDR1 and CDR2 from the germline V gene are SGHRS and YFSETQ. This CDR3 has 14 amino acids. PCR employed 60 Vbeta and 13 Jbeta primers. The table came from immunoSEQ multiplex PCR; TCRdb's copy has only in-frame clones and leaves some out. Here the sample spans around 160,000 clones, 80% to 85% being singletons. What was sequenced was PBMCs. V gene TRBV5-1 combines with J gene TRBJ2-3; D may be TRBD2 (7 bases). This sequence originates from a woman between 18 and 29 years old in good health and CMV-seronegative. CDR3 region: CASSLRGGADTQYF. The CDR3 region has the DNA TGCGCCAGCAGCTTGAGGGGGGGTGCAGATACGCAGTATTTT.